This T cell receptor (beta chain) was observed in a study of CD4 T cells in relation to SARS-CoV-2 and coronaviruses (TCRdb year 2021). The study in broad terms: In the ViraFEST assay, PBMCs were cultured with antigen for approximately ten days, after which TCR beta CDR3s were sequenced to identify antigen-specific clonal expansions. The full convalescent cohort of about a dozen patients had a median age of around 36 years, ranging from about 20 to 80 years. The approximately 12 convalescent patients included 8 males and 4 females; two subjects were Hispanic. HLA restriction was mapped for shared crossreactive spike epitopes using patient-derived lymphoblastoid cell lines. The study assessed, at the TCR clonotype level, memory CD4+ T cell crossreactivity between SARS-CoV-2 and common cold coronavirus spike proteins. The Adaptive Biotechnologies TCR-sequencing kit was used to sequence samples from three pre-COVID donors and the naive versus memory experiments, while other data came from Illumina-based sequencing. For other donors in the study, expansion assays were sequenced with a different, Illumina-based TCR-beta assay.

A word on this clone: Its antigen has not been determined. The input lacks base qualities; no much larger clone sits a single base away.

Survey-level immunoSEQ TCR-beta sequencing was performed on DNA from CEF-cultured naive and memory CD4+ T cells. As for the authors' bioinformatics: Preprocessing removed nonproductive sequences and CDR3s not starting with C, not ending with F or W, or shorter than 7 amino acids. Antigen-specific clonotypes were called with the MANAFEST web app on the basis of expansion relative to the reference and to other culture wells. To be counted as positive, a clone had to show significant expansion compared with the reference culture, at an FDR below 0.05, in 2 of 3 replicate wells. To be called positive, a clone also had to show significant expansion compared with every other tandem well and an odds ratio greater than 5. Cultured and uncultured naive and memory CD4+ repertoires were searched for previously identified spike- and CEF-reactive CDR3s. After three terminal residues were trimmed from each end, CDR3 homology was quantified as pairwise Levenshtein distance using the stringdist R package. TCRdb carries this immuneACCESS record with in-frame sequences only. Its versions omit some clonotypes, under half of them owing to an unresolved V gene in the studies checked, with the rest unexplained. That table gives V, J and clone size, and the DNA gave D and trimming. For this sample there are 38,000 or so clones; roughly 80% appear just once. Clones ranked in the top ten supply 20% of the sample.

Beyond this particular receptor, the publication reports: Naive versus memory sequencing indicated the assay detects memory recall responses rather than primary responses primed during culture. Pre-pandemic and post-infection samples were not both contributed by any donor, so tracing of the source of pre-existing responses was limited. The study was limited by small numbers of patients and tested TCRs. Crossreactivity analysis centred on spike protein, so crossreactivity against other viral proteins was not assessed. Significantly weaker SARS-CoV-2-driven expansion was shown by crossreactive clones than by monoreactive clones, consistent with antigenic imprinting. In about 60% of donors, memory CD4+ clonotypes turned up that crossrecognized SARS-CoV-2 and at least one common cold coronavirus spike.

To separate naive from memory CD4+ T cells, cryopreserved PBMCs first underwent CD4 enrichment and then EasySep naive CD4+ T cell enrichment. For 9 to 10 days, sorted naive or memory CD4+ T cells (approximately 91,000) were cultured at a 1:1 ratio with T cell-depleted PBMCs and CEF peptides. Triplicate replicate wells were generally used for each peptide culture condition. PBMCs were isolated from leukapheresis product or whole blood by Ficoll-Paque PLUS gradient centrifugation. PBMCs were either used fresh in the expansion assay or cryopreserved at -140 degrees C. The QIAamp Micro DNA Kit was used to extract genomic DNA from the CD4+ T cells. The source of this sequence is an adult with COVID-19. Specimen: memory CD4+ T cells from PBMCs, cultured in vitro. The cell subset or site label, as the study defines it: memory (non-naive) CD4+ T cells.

The CDR3 region reads CASSRDIQETQYF. DNA sequence: TGTGCCAGCAGCCGGGACATTCAAGAGACCCAGTACTTC. The sequence joins TRBV6-6 to TRBJ2-5, and TRBD1 may be the D gene, going by 6 matching bases. The germline V gene (reference sequence) yields MNHNY for CDR1 and SVGAGI for CDR2. The CDR3 runs 13 residues from the cysteine to the phenylalanine. The entry retains the CDR3 DNA only, 39 bases that are in frame from base 1. The germline ends are 10 bases apart after V is trimmed by 6 bases and J by 2 bases.